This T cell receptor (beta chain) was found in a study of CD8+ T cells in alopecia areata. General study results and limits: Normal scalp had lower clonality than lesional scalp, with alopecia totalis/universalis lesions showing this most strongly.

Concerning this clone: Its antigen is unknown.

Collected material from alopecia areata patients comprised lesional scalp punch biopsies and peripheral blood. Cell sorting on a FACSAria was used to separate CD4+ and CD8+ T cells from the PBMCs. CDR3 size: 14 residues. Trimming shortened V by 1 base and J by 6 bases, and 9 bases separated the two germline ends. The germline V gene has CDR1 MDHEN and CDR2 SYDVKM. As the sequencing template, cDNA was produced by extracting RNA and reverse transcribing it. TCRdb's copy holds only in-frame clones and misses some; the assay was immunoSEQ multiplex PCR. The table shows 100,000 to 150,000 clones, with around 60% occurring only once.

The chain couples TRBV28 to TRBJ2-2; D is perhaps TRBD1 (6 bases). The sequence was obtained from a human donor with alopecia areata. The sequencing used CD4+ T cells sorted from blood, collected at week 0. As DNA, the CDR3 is TGTGCCAGCAGTTTATCTCAGGGGTCCGGGGAGCTGTTTTTT. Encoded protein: CASSLSQGSGELFF.